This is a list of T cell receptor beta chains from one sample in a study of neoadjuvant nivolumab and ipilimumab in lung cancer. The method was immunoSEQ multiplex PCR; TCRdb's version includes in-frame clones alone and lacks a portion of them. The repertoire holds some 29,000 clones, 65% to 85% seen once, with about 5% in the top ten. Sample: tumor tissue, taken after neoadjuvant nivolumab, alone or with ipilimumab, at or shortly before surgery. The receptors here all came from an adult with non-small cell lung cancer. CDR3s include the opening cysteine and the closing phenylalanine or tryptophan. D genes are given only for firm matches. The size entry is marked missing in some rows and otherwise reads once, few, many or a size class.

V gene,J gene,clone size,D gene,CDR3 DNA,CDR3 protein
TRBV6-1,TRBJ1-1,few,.,TGTGCCAGCAGTGAAGGGTCCGGGGGGCGGGAAGCTTTCTTT,CASSEGSGGREAFF
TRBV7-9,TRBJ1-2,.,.,TGTGCCAGCAGCCCGGGACGAAACTATGGCTACACCTTC,CASSPGRNYGYTF
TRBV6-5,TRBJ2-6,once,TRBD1,TGTGCCAGCAGTTACGGGACAGCTTCTGGGGCCAACGTCCTGACTTTC,CASSYGTASGANVLTF
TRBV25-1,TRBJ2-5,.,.,TGTGCCAGCAGTGAATTGGTGAAGGGAGGCAGGGAGACCCAGTACTTC,CASSELVKGGRETQYF
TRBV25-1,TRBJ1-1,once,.,TGTGCCAGCAAAAGTAGGGTGAACACTGAAGCTTTCTTT,CASKSRVNTEAFF
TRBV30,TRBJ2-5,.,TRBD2,TGTGCCTGGATTCCGAGCCCCCATCTAGCGGGAGGGCCCTCAGAGACCCAGTACTTC,CAWIPSPHLAGGPSETQYF
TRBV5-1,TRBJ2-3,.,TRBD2,TGCGCCAGCAAACCCACTAGCGGGAGAATAGTGGTGGATACGCAGTATTTT,CASKPTSGRIVVDTQYF
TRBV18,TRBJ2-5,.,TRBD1,TGTGCCAGCTCACCTGGACAGGGTCGGCAGACCCAGTACTTC,CASSPGQGRQTQYF
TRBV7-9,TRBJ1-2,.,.,TGTGCCAGCAGCTTAGGGGGCCACTATGGCTACACCTTC,CASSLGGHYGYTF
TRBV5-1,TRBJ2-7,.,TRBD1,TGCGCCAGCAGCCAGGGACAGGCCACCTACGAGCAGTACTTC,CASSQGQATYEQYF
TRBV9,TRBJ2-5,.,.,TGTGCCAGCAGCAGGGGGGTAGGGGACCGAGAGACCCAGTACTTC,CASSRGVGDRETQYF
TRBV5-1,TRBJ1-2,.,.,TGCGCCAGCAGCTCTCGGCACGAGCTAAACTATGGCTACACCTTC,CASSSRHELNYGYTF
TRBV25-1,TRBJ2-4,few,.,TGTGCCAGCAGGGGGGAGGACATTCAGTACTTC,CASRGEDIQYF
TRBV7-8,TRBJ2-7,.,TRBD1,TGTGCCAGCAGCTTAGGGGACAGGGGGGTTCTCGAGCAGTACTTC,CASSLGDRGVLEQYF
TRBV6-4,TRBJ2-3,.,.,TGTGCCAGCATACTAGCAGGAGATACGCAGTATTTT,CASILAGDTQYF
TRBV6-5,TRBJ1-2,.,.,TGTGCCAGCAGTACGCCTTTTGGTAACTATGGCTACACCTTC,CASSTPFGNYGYTF
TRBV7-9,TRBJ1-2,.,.,TGTGCCAGCAGCGCCCTCGGTGCCTATGGCTACACCTTC,CASSALGAYGYTF
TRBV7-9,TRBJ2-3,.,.,TGTGCCAGCAGCTTAGATCCAACAGATACGCAGTATTTT,CASSLDPTDTQYF
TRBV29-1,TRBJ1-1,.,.,TGCAGCGGTCGGGTAGGGTGGAGTGAAGCTTTCTTT,CSGRVGWSEAFF
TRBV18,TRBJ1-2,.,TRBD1,TGTGCCAGCTCAGGACAGGGAATGAAGGATGGCTACACCTTC,CASSGQGMKDGYTF
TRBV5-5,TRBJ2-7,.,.,TGTGCCAGCAGCTTATATCCCGGGCCCCCCCTTGACGAGCAGTACTTC,CASSLYPGPPLDEQYF
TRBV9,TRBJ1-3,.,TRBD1,TGTGCCAGCAGTGCCGGACAGGGTGGAAACACCATATATTTT,CASSAGQGGNTIYF
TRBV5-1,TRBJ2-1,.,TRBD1,TGCGCCAGCAGCTTGGACGTGGGGACAGGGTACAATGAGCAGTTCTTC,CASSLDVGTGYNEQFF
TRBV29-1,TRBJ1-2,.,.,TGCAGCGTTGAAGAGCGTACAGGGTCAGGTGGCTACACCTTC,CSVEERTGSGGYTF
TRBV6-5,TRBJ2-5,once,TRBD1,TGTGCCAGCAGTCAGGACAGGGAAGAGACCCAGTACTTC,CASSQDREETQYF
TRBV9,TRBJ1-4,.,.,TGTGCCAGCAGCGTAACCGGGGGGCGTGAAAAACTGTTTTTT,CASSVTGGREKLFF
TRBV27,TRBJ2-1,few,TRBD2,TGTGCCAGCAGTCCCCTCGGACTAGACAGAGACTACAATGAGCAGTTCTTC,CASSPLGLDRDYNEQFF
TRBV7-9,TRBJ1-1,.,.,TGTGCCAGCAGCTTAGTATCGGCAGGGAACACTGAAGCTTTCTTT,CASSLVSAGNTEAFF
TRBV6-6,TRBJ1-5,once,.,TGTGCCAGCAGAAACTCCGGGACCTCCGATCAGCCCCAGCATTTT,CASRNSGTSDQPQHF
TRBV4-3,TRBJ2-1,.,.,TGCGCCAGCAGTCTACTCCGGGACCACTACAATGAGCAGTTCTTC,CASSLLRDHYNEQFF
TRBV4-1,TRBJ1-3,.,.,TGCGCCAGCAGCCAAGACCCAATTGGGCCTTTCGGCTCTGGAAACACCATATATTTT,CASSQDPIGPFGSGNTIYF
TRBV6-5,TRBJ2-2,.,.,TGTGCCAGCAGGCCCCCAGCCGGGGAGCTGTTTTTT,CASRPPAGELFF
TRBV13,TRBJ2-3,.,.,TGTGCCAGCAGCTTAATTAAGTCGGTCACAGATACGCAGTATTTT,CASSLIKSVTDTQYF
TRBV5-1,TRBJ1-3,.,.,TGCGCCAGCAGCTTTTGGCCGGGAAACACCATATATTTT,CASSFWPGNTIYF
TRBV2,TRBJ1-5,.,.,TGTGCCAGCCGAGGCAGGGTTCCCAACCAGCCCCAGCATTTT,CASRGRVPNQPQHF
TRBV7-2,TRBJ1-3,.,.,TGTGCCAGCAGCTTACGGGGGAACTCTGGAAACACCATATATTTT,CASSLRGNSGNTIYF
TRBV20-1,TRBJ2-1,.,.,TGCAGTGCATCAGAGCCGAGGAGGCAGTTCTTC,CSASEPRRQFF
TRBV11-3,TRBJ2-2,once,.,TGTGCCAGCAGCAGACAGGAATCCGGGGAGCTGTTTTTT,CASSRQESGELFF
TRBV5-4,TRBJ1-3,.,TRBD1,TGTGCCAGCGGGCGGGCAGGGGGCGGAAACACCATATATTTT,CASGRAGGGNTIYF
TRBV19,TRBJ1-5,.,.,TGTGCCAGTAGTATTGGGCAGGTCGATCAGCCCCAGCATTTT,CASSIGQVDQPQHF
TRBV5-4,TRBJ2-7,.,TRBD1,TGTGCCAGCAGCTCCGGGACAGAGACCTACGAGCAGTACTTC,CASSSGTETYEQYF
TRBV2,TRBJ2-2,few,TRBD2,TGTGCCAGCACACGGGGGGTGAGCACCGGGGAGCTGTTTTTT,CASTRGVSTGELFF
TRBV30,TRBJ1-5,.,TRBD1,TGTGCCTGGTCGACAGGGGGAAGTCAGCCCCAGCATTTT,CAWSTGGSQPQHF
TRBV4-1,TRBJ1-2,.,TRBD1,TGCGCCAGCAGCCAAGATCCGGGACAGGGTGCCGGCTACACCTTC,CASSQDPGQGAGYTF
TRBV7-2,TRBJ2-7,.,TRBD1,TGTGCCAGCAGTTCTCTTGACAGGGGGGGCTACGAGCAGTACTTC,CASSSLDRGGYEQYF
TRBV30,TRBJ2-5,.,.,TGTGCCTGGAGTGTACAAGGGGGTTTGAAGACCCAGTACTTC,CAWSVQGGLKTQYF
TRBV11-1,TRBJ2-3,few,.,TGTGCCAGCAGCTTAGAATTCGGCACAGATACGCAGTATTTT,CASSLEFGTDTQYF
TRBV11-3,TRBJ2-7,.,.,TGTGCCAGCAGCTCACCGAGCTCCTACGAGCAGTACTTC,CASSSPSSYEQYF
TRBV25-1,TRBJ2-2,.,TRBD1,TGTGCCAGCAGTGACCGGGACAGGGACACCGGGGAGCTGTTTTTT,CASSDRDRDTGELFF
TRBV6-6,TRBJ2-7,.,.,TGTGCCAGCAGTTCGGGTACCTACGAGCAGTACTTC,CASSSGTYEQYF
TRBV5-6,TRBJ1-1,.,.,TGTGCCAGCAGCTTGTTCCCCTTTAAGGCGGAAGCTTTCTTT,CASSLFPFKAEAFF
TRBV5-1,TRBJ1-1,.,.,TGCGCCAGCAGCTCCCTACCGAACACTGAAGCTTTCTTT,CASSSLPNTEAFF
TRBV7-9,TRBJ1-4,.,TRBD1,TGTGCCAGCAGGCCCACAGGGGCGGAAGAAAAACTGTTTTTT,CASRPTGAEEKLFF
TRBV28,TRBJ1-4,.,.,TGTGCCAGCAGTTTAGGTAGAGGGTCTAATGAAAAACTGTTTTTT,CASSLGRGSNEKLFF
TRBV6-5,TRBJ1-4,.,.,TGTGCCAGCCGAATTACCTCCCGGTATAATGAAAAACTGTTTTTT,CASRITSRYNEKLFF
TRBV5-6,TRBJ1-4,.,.,TGTGCCAGCAGCTTTACAGGGTTGCGGGAAAAACTGTTTTTT,CASSFTGLREKLFF
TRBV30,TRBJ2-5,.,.,TGTGCCGGTGACCGGGACTCGCAAGAGACCCAGTACTTC,CAGDRDSQETQYF
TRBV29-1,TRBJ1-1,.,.,TGCAGCGTTCCTGTGTGGGTAGGGAGCCACACTGAAGCTTTCTTT,CSVPVWVGSHTEAFF
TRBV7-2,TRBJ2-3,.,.,TGTGCCAGCAGCTTCTCCACCCCTGCGGGCACAGATACGCAGTATTTT,CASSFSTPAGTDTQYF